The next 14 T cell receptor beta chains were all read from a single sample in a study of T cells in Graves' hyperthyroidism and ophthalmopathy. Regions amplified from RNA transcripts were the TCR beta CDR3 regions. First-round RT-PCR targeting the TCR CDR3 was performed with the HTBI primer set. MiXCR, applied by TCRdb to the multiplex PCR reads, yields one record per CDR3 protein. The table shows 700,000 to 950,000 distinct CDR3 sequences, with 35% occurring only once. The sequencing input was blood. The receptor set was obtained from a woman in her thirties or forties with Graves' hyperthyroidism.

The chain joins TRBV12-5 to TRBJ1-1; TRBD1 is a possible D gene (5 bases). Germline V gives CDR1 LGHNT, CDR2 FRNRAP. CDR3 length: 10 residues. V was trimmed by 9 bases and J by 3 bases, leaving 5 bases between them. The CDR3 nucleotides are TGTGCTAGGGGGGACACTGAAGCTTTCTTT. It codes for CARGDTEAFF.

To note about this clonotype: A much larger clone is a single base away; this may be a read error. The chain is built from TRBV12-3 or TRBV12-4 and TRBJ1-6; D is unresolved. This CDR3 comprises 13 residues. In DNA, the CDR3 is TGTGCCTGCAGTTCTGGTGGAAATTCACCCCTCCACTTT. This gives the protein CACSSGGNSPLHF.

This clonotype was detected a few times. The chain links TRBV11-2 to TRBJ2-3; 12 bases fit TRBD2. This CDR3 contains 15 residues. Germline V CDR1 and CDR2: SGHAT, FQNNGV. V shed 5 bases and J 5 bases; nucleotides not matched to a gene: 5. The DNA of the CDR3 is TGTGCCAGCAGCCCACCGGGACTAGCGGGAGATACGCAGTATTTT. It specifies CASSPPGLAGDTQYF.

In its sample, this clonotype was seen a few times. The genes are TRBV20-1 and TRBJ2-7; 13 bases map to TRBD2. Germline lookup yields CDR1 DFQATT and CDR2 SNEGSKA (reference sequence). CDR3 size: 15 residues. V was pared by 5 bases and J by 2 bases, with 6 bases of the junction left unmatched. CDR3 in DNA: TGCAGTGCTGGACTAGCGGGGGACCAAACCTACGAGCAGTACTTC. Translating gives CSAGLAGDQTYEQYF.

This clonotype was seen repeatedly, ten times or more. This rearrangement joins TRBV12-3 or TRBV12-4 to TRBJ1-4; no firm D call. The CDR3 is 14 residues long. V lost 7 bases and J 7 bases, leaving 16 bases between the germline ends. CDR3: CASTSGASREKLFF. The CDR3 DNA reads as TGTGCCAGCACCTCAGGCGCCTCCCGTGAAAAACTGTTTTTT.

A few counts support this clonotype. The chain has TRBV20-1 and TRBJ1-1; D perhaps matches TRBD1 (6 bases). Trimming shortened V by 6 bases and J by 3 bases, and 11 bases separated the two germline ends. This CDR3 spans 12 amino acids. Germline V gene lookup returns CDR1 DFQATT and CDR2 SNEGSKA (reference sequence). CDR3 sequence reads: CSAGGAHTEAFF. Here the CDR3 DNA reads TGCAGTGCGGGGGGGGCCCACACTGAAGCTTTCTTT.

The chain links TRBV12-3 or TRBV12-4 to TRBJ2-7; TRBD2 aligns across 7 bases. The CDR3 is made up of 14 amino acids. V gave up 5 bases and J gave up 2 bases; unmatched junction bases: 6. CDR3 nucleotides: TGTGCCAGCAGTCCGGACGGACTAGCCTACGAGCAGTACTTC. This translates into CASSPDGLAYEQYF.

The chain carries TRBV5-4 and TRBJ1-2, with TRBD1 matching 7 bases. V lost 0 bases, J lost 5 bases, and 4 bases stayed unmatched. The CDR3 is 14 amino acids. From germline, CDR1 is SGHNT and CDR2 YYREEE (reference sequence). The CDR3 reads CASSLGRGWYGYTF. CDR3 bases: TGTGCCAGCAGCTTGGGCAGGGGGTGGTATGGCTACACCTTC.

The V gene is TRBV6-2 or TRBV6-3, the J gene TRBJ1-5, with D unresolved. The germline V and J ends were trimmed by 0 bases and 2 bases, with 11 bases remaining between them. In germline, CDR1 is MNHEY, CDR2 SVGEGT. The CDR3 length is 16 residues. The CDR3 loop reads CASSYSTLHGNQPQHF. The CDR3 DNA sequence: TGTGCCAGCAGTTACTCGACCCTGCACGGCAATCAGCCCCAGCATTTT.

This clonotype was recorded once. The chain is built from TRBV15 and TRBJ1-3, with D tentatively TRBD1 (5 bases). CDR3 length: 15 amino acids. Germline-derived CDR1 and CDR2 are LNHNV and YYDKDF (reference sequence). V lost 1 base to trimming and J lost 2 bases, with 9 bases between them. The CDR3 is CATSRAGNTGNTIYF. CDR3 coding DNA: TGTGCCACCAGCAGAGCAGGGAACACTGGAAACACCATATATTTT.

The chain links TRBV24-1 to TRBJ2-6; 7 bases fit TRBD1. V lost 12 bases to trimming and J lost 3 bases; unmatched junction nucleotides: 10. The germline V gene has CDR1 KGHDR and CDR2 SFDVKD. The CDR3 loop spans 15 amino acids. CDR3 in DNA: TGTGCCGTAAAGAGACAGGGCTTTGGGGCCAACGTCCTGACTTTC. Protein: CAVKRQGFGANVLTF.

In DNA form, the CDR3 reads TGTGCCAGCAGCTTAGACGGCACGGCGGGTGAAGCTTTCTTT. Translating gives CASSLDGTAGEAFF. The chain links TRBV11-1 to TRBJ1-1; D gene ambiguous. This CDR3 has 14 amino acids. V was pared by 1 base and J by 7 bases, with 13 bases between. Looked up from germline, CDR1 is SGHAT and CDR2 is FQDESV (reference sequence).

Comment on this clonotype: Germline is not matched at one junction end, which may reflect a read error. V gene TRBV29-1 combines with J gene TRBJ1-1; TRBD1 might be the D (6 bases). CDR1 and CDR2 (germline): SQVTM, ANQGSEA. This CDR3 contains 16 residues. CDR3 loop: CSVEGGKWGGDTEAPF. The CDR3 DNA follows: TGCAGCGTTGAAGGGGGTAAATGGGGCGGGGACACTGAAGCTCCCTTT.

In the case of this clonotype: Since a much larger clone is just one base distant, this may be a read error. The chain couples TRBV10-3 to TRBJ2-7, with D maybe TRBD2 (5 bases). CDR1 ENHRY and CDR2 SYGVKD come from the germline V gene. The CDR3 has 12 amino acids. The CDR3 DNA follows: TGTGTCATCAGTCGGGACTCCTACGAGCAGTACTTC. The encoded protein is CVISRDSYEQYF.